This TCR beta chain was identified during a study of blood T cell repertoires in COVID-19. Study-wide background: Whether acute or convalescent, the COVID-19 samples came from the United States, Italy and Spain. PBMCs, B-cell-depleted T cells, or T cells provided the cDNA or gDNA that made up the material.

Participants, about 18 to 90 years old, spanned more than 20 US areas. The germline gives CDR1 MDHEN, CDR2 SYDVKM. J was trimmed by 7 bases and V by 4 bases; bases with no gene match: 5. CDR3 length: 15 residues. The table lists this clone with a count of one. In the original analysis: Amplification of reference gene primers provided the estimated nucleated cell counts. Clones were read by immunoSEQ multiplex PCR, and TCRdb kept only the in-frame ones, dropping some. The D gene and trimming were derived from the DNA, and the V and J assignments and clone size from that table. Of fewer than 300,000 clones detected, over 75% appear once; the ten largest clones hold around 16%.

The chain combines TRBV28 with TRBJ1-6; 9 bases match TRBD1. Sequenced input: PBMCs or T cells enriched from blood (not recorded which). This receptor was taken from a man aged 18 to 35 who had recovered from COVID-19. In nucleotides, the CDR3 is TGTGCCAGCAGTTCGCCGGGACAGGGAAATTCACCCCTCCACTTT. Protein: CASSSPGQGNSPLHF. The full variable domain, completed using reference TRBV28 and TRBJ1-6, is DVKVTQSSRYLVKRTGEKVFLECVQDMDHENMFWYRQDPGLGLRLIYFSYDVKMKEKGDIPEGYSVSREKKERFSLILESASTNQTSMYLCASSSPGQGNSPLHFGNGTRLTVT.